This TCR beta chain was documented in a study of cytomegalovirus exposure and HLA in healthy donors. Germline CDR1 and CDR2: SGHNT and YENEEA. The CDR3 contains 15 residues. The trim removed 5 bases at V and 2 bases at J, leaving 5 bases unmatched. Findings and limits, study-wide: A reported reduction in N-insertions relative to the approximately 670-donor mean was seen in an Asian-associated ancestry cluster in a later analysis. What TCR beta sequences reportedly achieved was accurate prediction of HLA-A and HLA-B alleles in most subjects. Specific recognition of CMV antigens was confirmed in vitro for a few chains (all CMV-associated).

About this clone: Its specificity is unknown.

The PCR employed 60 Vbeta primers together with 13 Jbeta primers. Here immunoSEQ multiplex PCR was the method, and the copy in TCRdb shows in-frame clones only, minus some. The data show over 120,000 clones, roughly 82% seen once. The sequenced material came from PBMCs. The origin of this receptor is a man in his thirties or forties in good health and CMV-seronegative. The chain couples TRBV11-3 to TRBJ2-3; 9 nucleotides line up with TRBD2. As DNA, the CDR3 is TGTGCCAGCAGCCCTAGCGGGATTGACACAGATACGCAGTATTTT. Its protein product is CASSPSGIDTDTQYF.